Listed below are T cell receptor beta chains from one sample, sequenced in a study of identical twins. TCRdb itself ran the 5' RACE reads through MiXCR, one entry per CDR3 protein. The sample shows around 1.7 million distinct CDR3 sequences, about 32% of them seen only once. The sequencing input was cord blood. These TCRs come from a newborn girl in good health. Each CDR3 is given with its conserved first and last residue. A D gene is named only where the DNA matches it firmly. Size is omitted from some rows. Given values are once, few, many or a class for expanded clones.

TRBJ2-7,-,TRBV5-6,TRBD1,TGTGCCAGCAGCACTACACAGGGGGCTTACTACGAGCAGTACTTC,CASSTTQGAYYEQYF
TRBJ2-7,-,TRBV20-1,-,TGCAGTGCTGGTAGGGGGTTACAGGGATCCCTCGAGCAGTACTTC,CSAGRGLQGSLEQYF
TRBJ1-1,-,TRBV3-1,-,TGTGCCAGCAGCCAAGATCGAAAGGGTCAGGGGAACACTGAAGCTTTCTTT,CASSQDRKGQGNTEAFF
TRBJ2-1,few,TRBV18,-,TGTGCCAGCTCACAGGGTTGGGACAATGAGCAGTTCTTC,CASSQGWDNEQFF
TRBJ2-5,-,TRBV12-3/TRBV12-4,TRBD2,TGTGCCAGCAGCCCCCTACTAGCGGGGGTAAATGAGCAGTACTTC,CASSPLLAGVNEQYF
TRBJ2-7,many,TRBV28,-,TGTGCCAGCAGTTTCGGACTCGGGACACCTTCCTACGAGCAGTACTTC,CASSFGLGTPSYEQYF
TRBJ2-1,-,TRBV4-1,TRBD2,TGCGCCAGCATCCGTATTCCCCTAGCGGATTCCAACAATGAGCAGTTCTTC,CASIRIPLADSNNEQFF
TRBJ2-3,-,TRBV5-8,-,TGTGCCAGCAGCTTGGCTGGAGGTCACTACACAGATACGCAGTATTTT,CASSLAGGHYTDTQYF
TRBJ1-5,-,TRBV6-1,-,TGTGCCAGCAGGGGCCCGAGCGGCAATCAGCCCCAGCATTTT,CASRGPSGNQPQHF
TRBJ2-1,-,TRBV13,TRBD2,TGTGCCAGCAGCTTAGGCGGACTAGTGGGTTACAATGAGCAGTTCTTC,CASSLGGLVGYNEQFF
TRBJ2-3,few,TRBV29-1,TRBD1,TGCAGCGGTCGACAGGGTACAGATACGCAGTATTTT,CSGRQGTDTQYF
TRBJ2-7,many,TRBV4-2,-,TGTGCCAGCAGCCTGACTAGTCCATCGCGTAGCCACGAGCAGTACTTC,CASSLTSPSRSHEQYF
TRBJ1-2,few,TRBV12-3/TRBV12-4,TRBD1,TGTGCCAGCTCTCGCCATGACAGGGCTAACTATGGCTACACCTTC,CASSRHDRANYGYTF
TRBJ1-1,-,TRBV7-2,-,TGTGCCAGCAGCTTAGATGCGGGGAGGAACACTGAAGCTTTCTTT,CASSLDAGRNTEAFF
TRBJ1-4,many,TRBV12-3/TRBV12-4,-,TGTGCCAGCAGCTGGACAAATGAAAAACTGTTTTTT,CASSWTNEKLFF
TRBJ2-7,few,TRBV2,TRBD1,TGTGCCAGCGCAGGAACCCACGACAGGGTAGCCGAGCAGTACTTC,CASAGTHDRVAEQYF
TRBJ2-7,few,TRBV5-5,TRBD2,TGTGCCAGCAGTTCCCGGCTAGCGGGAGTTTCCTTCGACGAGCAGTACTTC,CASSSRLAGVSFDEQYF
TRBJ1-2,-,TRBV27,-,TGTGCCAGCAGTTCCCTCAACGCCCGGGGAGGCTGCACCTTC,CASSSLNARGGCTF
TRBJ2-1,few,TRBV6-5,-,TGTGCCAGCACCCTACTAGGAGGCAATGAGCAGTTCTTC,CASTLLGGNEQFF
TRBJ2-1,-,TRBV4-2,TRBD2,TGTGCCAGCAACCAAGTAGGAGCGGGAGGGCCATCTGAGCAGTTCTTC,CASNQVGAGGPSEQFF
TRBJ1-5,-,TRBV28,TRBD1,TGTGCCAGCCGATCCGGACAGGGGGCTGTGAGCAATCAGCCCCAGCATTTT,CASRSGQGAVSNQPQHF
TRBJ1-4,-,TRBV20-1,TRBD1,TGCAGTGCCTGGGGACAGACGAATGAAAAACTGTTTTTT,CSAWGQTNEKLFF
TRBJ2-1,-,TRBV7-6,-,TGTGCCAGCAGCTTAGGTGGTCGGGGGAGTCAGAATGAGCAGTTCTTC,CASSLGGRGSQNEQFF
TRBJ2-5,-,TRBV5-5,-,TGCGCCAGCTTGGGGGCAGAGACCCAGTACTTC,CASLGAETQYF
TRBJ2-4,few,TRBV20-1,-,TGCAGTGCCCATACCCCCAGAGCCAAAAACATTCAGTACTTC,CSAHTPRAKNIQYF
TRBJ2-7,few,TRBV20-1,TRBD2,TGCAGTGCTAGAGTCCCAGCGGGGGCCTACGAGCAGTACTTC,CSARVPAGAYEQYF
TRBJ2-3,once,TRBV20-1,TRBD2,TGCAGTGCCCCACCTAGCGGGAGCCTTAGCACAGATACGCAGTATTTT,CSAPPSGSLSTDTQYF
TRBJ2-1,-,TRBV14,-,TGTGCCAGCAGCCAAGCGGCTCCCCTCCAGGATGAGCAGTTCTTC,CASSQAAPLQDEQFF
TRBJ1-4,-,TRBV5-1,TRBD1,TGCGCCAGCAGCTTGGTGGGACAGGGTTCTAATGAAAAACTGTTTTTT,CASSLVGQGSNEKLFF
TRBJ2-3,-,TRBV5-1,TRBD1,TGCGCCAGCAGCCCTCTCAGGGGGCGGGAAGATACGCAGTATTTT,CASSPLRGREDTQYF
TRBJ2-1,once,TRBV7-9,TRBD2,TGTGCCAGCAGCTTAGATTTAGGACTAGAGACCTACAATGAGCAGTTCTTC,CASSLDLGLETYNEQFF
TRBJ2-1,-,TRBV5-6,-,TGTGCCGGCAGCTTGGTGGACAGCAACAATGAGCAGTTCTTC,CAGSLVDSNNEQFF
TRBJ2-3,-,TRBV10-3,TRBD1,TGTGCCATCAGTGAGTCACAGGGGGCTAGCACAGATACGCAGTATTTT,CAISESQGASTDTQYF
TRBJ2-5,many,TRBV25-1,TRBD1,TGTGCCAGCAGTGACAGGGGGCAAGAGACCCAGTACTTC,CASSDRGQETQYF
TRBJ2-3,-,TRBV5-1,-,TGCGCCGGCAAAAGAACGGCTAGCACAGATACGCAGTATTTT,CAGKRTASTDTQYF
TRBJ1-2,few,TRBV27,TRBD1,TGTGCCAGCCTCGCAAGTGGACAGGCCTCCTATGGCTACACCTTC,CASLASGQASYGYTF
TRBJ2-1,few,TRBV5-4,-,TGTGCCAGCAGCTTGTTCCCGGATGAGCAGTTCTTC,CASSLFPDEQFF
TRBJ1-1,-,TRBV3-1,-,TGTGCCAGCAGCCAAGAGCAGGGTTGGAACACTGAAGCTTTCTTT,CASSQEQGWNTEAFF
TRBJ1-1,-,TRBV2,-,TGTGCCAGCAGTGATGACGGGGGAAGGGCCACTGAAGCTTTCTTT,CASSDDGGRATEAFF
TRBJ2-7,few,TRBV4-1,-,TGCGCCAGCAGCCAAGCTCCCTACAATGAGCAGTACTTC,CASSQAPYNEQYF
TRBJ2-7,few,TRBV10-3,-,TGTGCCATCAGTAAGGGGGGCCCTACCTACGAGCAGTACTTC,CAISKGGPTYEQYF
TRBJ2-2,-,TRBV20-1,TRBD2,TGCAGTGCTAGGGGACTAGGGTACACCGGGGAGCTGTTTTTT,CSARGLGYTGELFF
TRBJ1-1,-,TRBV7-2,-,TGTGCCAGCAGCCCACTCCGTCAGCCGAACACTGAAGCTTTCTTT,CASSPLRQPNTEAFF
TRBJ1-4,few,TRBV28,TRBD1,TGTGCCAGCAGTTTGCCCCCGGGACAGGGAAGCGAAAAACTGTTTTTT,CASSLPPGQGSEKLFF
TRBJ1-4,-,TRBV28,TRBD1,TGTGCCAGCCTGGACAGGTTTAATGAAAAACTGTTTTTT,CASLDRFNEKLFF
TRBJ2-7,few,TRBV28,TRBD1,TGTGCCAGCAGTACCTACAGGGGGCGGGCCTACGAGCAGTACTTC,CASSTYRGRAYEQYF
TRBJ2-7,-,TRBV5-1,TRBD2,TGCGCCAGCAGCTTGGCGACTAGCGTCTACGAGCAGTACTTC,CASSLATSVYEQYF
TRBJ2-6,-,TRBV2,-,TGTGCCAGCACCGGACTAACCGGGGCCAACGTCCTGACTTTC,CASTGLTGANVLTF
TRBJ1-6,few,TRBV25-1,TRBD1,TGTGCCAGCAGTGAATATCGTGTCAGGGGGCAGTCACCCCTCCACTTT,CASSEYRVRGQSPLHF
TRBJ2-7,-,TRBV20-1,TRBD2,TGCAGTGCTAACCTAGCGGGGGGCTCCTACGAGCAGTACTTC,CSANLAGGSYEQYF
TRBJ2-6,-,TRBV11-2,TRBD2,TGTGCCAGCAGCTTATCAACGGGGGGGCGTGGGGCCAACGTCCTGACTTTC,CASSLSTGGRGANVLTF
TRBJ2-7,few,TRBV4-1,-,TGCGCCAGCAGCCGCGAGGCAGGGCCCTACGAGCAGTACTTC,CASSREAGPYEQYF